A selection of T cell receptor beta chains follows, all from one sample in a study of blood T cell repertoires in COVID-19. The protocol was immunoSEQ multiplex PCR, while the TCRdb copy is restricted to in-frame clones and leaves out a portion. In the table there are under 150,000 clones, around nine tenths of which are singletons. Sequenced: peripheral blood. These receptors originate from a man aged 45-65 years with active or convalescent COVID-19. CDR3s include the opening cysteine and the closing phenylalanine or tryptophan. The D gene is left open where the match is weak. A clone size is listed for some rows: how often the clone was seen (once, few, many), or a class if it is expanded.

v_gene,j_gene,abundance,d_gene,CDR3aa,CDR3nt
TRBV27,TRBJ1-5,-,TRBD1,CASSLSIRTGNQPQHF,TGTGCCAGCAGTTTATCGATCCGGACAGGGAATCAGCCCCAGCATTTT
TRBV2,TRBJ2-4,-,TRBD1,CASSGTEAKNIQYF,TGTGCCAGCAGCGGGACAGAAGCCAAAAACATTCAGTACTTC
TRBV5-5,TRBJ1-4,-,-,CASSDGKASEKLFF,TGTGCCAGCAGCGACGGGAAGGCTAGTGAAAAACTGTTTTTT
TRBV5-8,TRBJ1-5,few,-,CASSLLVTGNQPQHF,TGTGCCAGCAGCTTGCTGGTTACGGGCAATCAGCCCCAGCATTTT
TRBV19,TRBJ1-2,-,-,CASTPAGGGYTF,TGTGCCAGTACCCCGGCTGGCGGTGGCTACACCTTC
TRBV4-2,TRBJ2-5,-,TRBD1,CASSADRAGIETQYF,TGTGCCAGCAGCGCGGACAGGGCGGGGATCGAGACCCAGTACTTC
TRBV28,TRBJ2-7,-,-,CASSLGVGEQYF,TGTGCCAGCAGTTTAGGAGTTGGGGAGCAGTACTTC
TRBV27,TRBJ1-2,-,-,CASSLSGRERGYTF,TGTGCCAGCAGTCTTAGCGGCAGGGAACGAGGCTACACCTTC
TRBV7-9,TRBJ2-1,-,-,CASSLLQPLANEQFF,TGTGCCAGCAGCTTATTACAGCCCCTAGCAAATGAGCAGTTCTTC
TRBV18,TRBJ2-3,-,TRBD2,CASSTAARTSGSLGHTDTQYF,TGTGCCAGCTCCACGGCTGCACGGACTAGCGGGAGTTTAGGACACACAGATACGCAGTATTTT
TRBV7-2,TRBJ2-7,-,TRBD1,CASSSGTGPAFEQYF,TGTGCCAGCAGCTCCGGGACAGGGCCCGCCTTCGAGCAGTACTTC
TRBV28,TRBJ2-7,-,TRBD1,CASSSPGQGKYEQYF,TGTGCCAGCAGTTCGCCGGGACAGGGTAAATACGAGCAGTACTTC
TRBV19,TRBJ2-3,once,TRBD2,CASSPSGRARDTQYF,TGTGCCAGTAGTCCCAGCGGGAGGGCCAGAGATACGCAGTATTTT
TRBV29-1,TRBJ2-1,-,TRBD2,CSAKTAGRSYNEQFF,TGCAGCGCAAAAACGGCCGGGAGGTCCTACAATGAGCAGTTCTTC
TRBV7-3,TRBJ1-2,-,TRBD1,CASSPGQGYGYTF,TGTGCCAGCAGCCCCGGACAGGGCTATGGCTACACCTTC
TRBV28,TRBJ1-5,-,-,CASSLGGIDQPQHF,TGTGCCAGCAGTTTAGGGGGGATAGATCAGCCCCAGCATTTT
TRBV15,TRBJ2-7,-,TRBD1,CATSRYAGTGSREQYF,TGTGCCACCAGCAGATACGCCGGGACAGGGTCCAGGGAGCAGTACTTC
TRBV5-1,TRBJ2-3,once,TRBD2,CASSLGTSTDTQYF,TGCGCCAGCAGCTTGGGGACTAGTACAGATACGCAGTATTTT
TRBV2,TRBJ1-4,few,-,CASSEWGVATNEKLFF,TGTGCCAGCAGTGAATGGGGAGTGGCAACTAATGAAAAACTGTTTTTT
TRBV28,TRBJ1-3,few,TRBD1,CASKRQGLSGGNTIYF,TGTGCCAGCAAACGACAGGGGCTTTCGGGTGGAAACACCATATATTTT
TRBV27,TRBJ2-2,-,-,CASRQPGHLMNTGELFF,TGTGCCAGCAGACAACCGGGACACCTTATGAACACCGGGGAGCTGTTTTTT
TRBV6-5,TRBJ2-7,-,-,CASRVQGFSYEQYF,TGTGCCAGCAGGGTACAGGGTTTTTCCTACGAGCAGTACTTC
TRBV14,TRBJ1-4,-,TRBD1,CASSHRTGTVSEKLFF,TGTGCCAGCAGCCACCGAACCGGGACAGTGAGTGAAAAACTGTTTTTT
TRBV28,TRBJ1-5,-,TRBD1,CASNTGGNQPQHF,TGTGCCAGCAACACAGGGGGGAATCAGCCCCAGCATTTT
TRBV18,TRBJ1-5,-,TRBD1,CASSPNRGGAGNQPQHF,TGTGCCAGCTCACCAAATCGAGGGGGCGCGGGGAATCAGCCCCAGCATTTT
TRBV28,TRBJ2-7,-,TRBD1,CASSIPGPGTGPYEQYF,TGTGCCAGCAGTATCCCGGGACCCGGGACAGGTCCCTACGAGCAGTACTTC
TRBV2,TRBJ1-5,-,TRBD1,CASSSDRGLNQPQHF,TGTGCCAGCAGTTCGGACAGGGGGCTCAATCAGCCCCAGCATTTT
TRBV6-5,TRBJ2-5,once,TRBD2,CASFVKPGLAETQYF,TGTGCCAGTTTCGTAAAACCGGGACTAGCGGAGACCCAGTACTTC
TRBV7-2,TRBJ2-1,-,TRBD2,CASSLLGTSEYYNEQFF,TGTGCCAGCAGCTTACTCGGGACTAGCGAGTACTACAATGAGCAGTTCTTC
TRBV4-1,TRBJ2-1,-,-,CASSQERGEQFF,TGCGCCAGCAGCCAAGAAAGAGGTGAGCAGTTCTTC
TRBV19,TRBJ2-7,-,TRBD1,CASSAAGTGTYEQYF,TGTGCCAGTAGTGCGGCCGGGACAGGAACCTACGAGCAGTACTTC